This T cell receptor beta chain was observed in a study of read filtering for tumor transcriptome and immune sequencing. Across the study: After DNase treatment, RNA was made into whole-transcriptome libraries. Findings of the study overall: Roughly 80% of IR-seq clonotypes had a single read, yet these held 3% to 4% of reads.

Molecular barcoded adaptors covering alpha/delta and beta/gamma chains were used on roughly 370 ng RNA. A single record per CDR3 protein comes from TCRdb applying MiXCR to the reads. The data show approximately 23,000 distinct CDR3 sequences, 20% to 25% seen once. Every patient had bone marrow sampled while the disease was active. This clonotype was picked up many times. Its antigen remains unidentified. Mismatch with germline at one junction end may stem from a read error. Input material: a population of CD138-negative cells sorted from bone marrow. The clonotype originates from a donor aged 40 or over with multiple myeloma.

The CDR3 here is CASSYPRTSGYPNTGGLFF. In DNA form, the CDR3 reads TGTGCCAGCAGTTACCCCCGGACTAGCGGTTATCCGAACACCGGGGGGCTGTTTTTT. V and J are TRBV6-7 and TRBJ2-2, with 10 positions matching TRBD2. TRBV6-7 is flagged as an ORF with uncertain function. This CDR3 comprises 19 residues.